Listed below are T cell receptor beta chains from one sample, sequenced in a study of cytomegalovirus exposure and HLA in healthy donors. Measured with immunoSEQ multiplex PCR; TCRdb has only the in-frame clones, and not every one. The sample lists some 130,000 clones; 84% were seen once. The sample taken for sequencing was PBMCs. Receptors were obtained from a woman aged 25 to 39 in good health and CMV-seronegative. Both conserved end residues are part of each CDR3. D genes are given only for firm matches. Part of the rows lack a size; the others show once, few, many or a class for expanded clones.

>TRBD2|.|TRBV5-4|16|TRBJ2-7
TGTGCCAGCAGTTCCGGACTAGCGGGGGGGACCTACGAGCAGTACTTC
CASSSGLAGGTYEQYF
>.|.|TRBV7-9|15|TRBJ1-4
TGTGCCAGCAGCGTCTACAGCACAACTAATGAAAAACTGTTTTTT
CASSVYSTTNEKLFF
>.|.|TRBV7-9|12|TRBJ1-2
TGTGCCAGCAGCTTATCTACCTCCAAGTACACCTTC
CASSLSTSKYTF
>TRBD1|.|TRBV6-1|15|TRBJ1-2
TGTGCCAGCAGCCCAGGACAGGGGGGGTGGTATGGCTACACCTTC
CASSPGQGGWYGYTF
>.|.|TRBV27|13|TRBJ2-7
TGTGCCAGCAGCCCCTCGAGCTCCTACGAGCAGTACTTC
CASSPSSSYEQYF
>TRBD1|.|TRBV28|14|TRBJ2-3
TGTGCCAGCAGTTTATCCCGACAGGGAAATACGCAGTATTTT
CASSLSRQGNTQYF
>TRBD2|.|TRBV5-1|16|TRBJ2-3
TGCGCCAGCAGCCCGACTCTAGCGGGGGCGGCAGATACGCAGTATTTT
CASSPTLAGAADTQYF
>TRBD1|.|TRBV6-1|14|TRBJ2-7
TGTGCCAGCAGTGCGGTTTCAGGGGGTTACGAGCAGTACTTC
CASSAVSGGYEQYF
>.|.|TRBV6-1|12|TRBJ2-1
TGTGCCAGCAGTGAGAAGCTTGGTGAGCAGTTCTTC
CASSEKLGEQFF
>.|.|TRBV5-4|17|TRBJ2-3
TGTGCCAGCAGCTTGGGGGGTGACTCGGGGAACACAGATACGCAGTATTTT
CASSLGGDSGNTDTQYF
>TRBD1|.|TRBV18|13|TRBJ1-6
TGTGCCAGCTCAGGACAGGGCGATTCACCCCTCCACTTT
CASSGQGDSPLHF
>.|.|TRBV28|15|TRBJ1-6
TGTGCCAGCGTCCAGGCGAGCTCCTATAATTCACCCCTCCACTTT
CASVQASSYNSPLHF
>.|.|TRBV29-1|13|TRBJ2-1
TGCAGCGTTGAAGATCTAACCCCCCATGAGCAGTTCTTC
CSVEDLTPHEQFF
>.|once|TRBV7-2|12|TRBJ2-7
TGTGCCAGCAGCTCGCAGGGTTACGAGCAGTACTTC
CASSSQGYEQYF
>.|once|TRBV10-3|17|TRBJ2-3
TGTGCCATCAGTGACCCTGGCGGCTCTGGGGGGATAGATACGCAGTATTTT
CAISDPGGSGGIDTQYF
>TRBD1|.|TRBV2|15|TRBJ1-6
TGTGCCAGCAGTTCCCAGGGGGCAAGTAATTCACCCCTCCACTTT
CASSSQGASNSPLHF
>TRBD1|.|TRBV10-3|14|TRBJ2-3
TGTGCCATCAGTGGGACAGGTACCACAGATACGCAGTATTTT
CAISGTGTTDTQYF
>TRBD1|.|TRBV2|16|TRBJ1-3
TGTGCCAGCAGCAAGGACAGGGTATGGTCTGGAAACACCATATATTTT
CASSKDRVWSGNTIYF
>.|once|TRBV6-1|14|TRBJ2-4
TGTGCCAGCAGTGCAGACAGAGCCAAAAACATTCAGTACTTC
CASSADRAKNIQYF
>TRBD1|.|TRBV9|13|TRBJ1-1
TGTGCCAGCTCTCAGGGGGTAGGCACTGAAGCTTTCTTT
CASSQGVGTEAFF
>.|.|TRBV6-1|13|TRBJ2-7
TGTGCCAGCAGTTTGGGGGAGGTCTACGAGCAGTACTTC
CASSLGEVYEQYF
>TRBD1|.|TRBV5-6|15|TRBJ1-4
TGTGCCAGCAGCTTGGGGACAGGGAAAAATGAAAAACTGTTTTTT
CASSLGTGKNEKLFF
>.|.|TRBV5-6|14|TRBJ1-2
TGTGCCAGCAGCTTGATGACGTCTAGCTATGGCTACACCTTC
CASSLMTSSYGYTF
>TRBD1|once|TRBV5-4|15|TRBJ2-1
TGTGCCAGCAGCTCCAGGACAGGGTTGGTCAATGAGCAGTTCTTC
CASSSRTGLVNEQFF
>TRBD2|.|TRBV10-1|16|TRBJ2-3
TGCGCCAGCAGTGAGCCCAAGCGGGGGGACACAGATACGCAGTATTTT
CASSEPKRGDTDTQYF
>TRBD1|.|TRBV27|13|TRBJ1-1
TGTGCCAGCAAGGTCGCAGGGGGGAGTGAAGCTTTCTTT
CASKVAGGSEAFF
>TRBD2|.|TRBV7-9|14|TRBJ2-2
TGTGCCAGCAGCTTTAGCGGGGTCACCGGGGAGCTGTTTTTT
CASSFSGVTGELFF